A selection of T cell receptor beta chains follows, all from one sample in a study of shared clonotypes between healthy human individuals. Libraries were prepared by immunoSEQ multiplex PCR; TCRdb keeps only in-frame clonotypes and omits some of them. In the table there are around 2.3 million clones, approximately 94% of which are singletons. Sample: naive CD4+ T cells sorted from blood. The receptor source for this set is a man aged 18-30 years in good health. CDR3s include the opening cysteine and the closing phenylalanine or tryptophan. A D gene is named only where the DNA matches it firmly. Some rows mark clone size as missing; the rest say once, few, many or name a class of expanded clone.

v_gene	d_gene	j_gene	abundance	CDR3aa	CDR3nt
TRBV4-3	.	TRBJ2-3	.	CASSQIPGPGSTDTQYF	TGCGCCAGCAGCCAAATACCAGGGCCTGGGAGCACAGATACGCAGTATTTT
TRBV30	TRBD1	TRBJ1-1	.	CAWSAGGRGAEAFF	TGTGCCTGGAGTGCAGGGGGCAGGGGCGCTGAAGCTTTCTTT
TRBV5-1	.	TRBJ2-3	.	CASSLGSPDTQYF	TGCGCCAGCAGCTTGGGGAGCCCAGATACGCAGTATTTT
TRBV9	.	TRBJ1-6	once	CASTGPYNSPLHF	TGTGCCAGCACGGGGCCCTATAATTCACCCCTCCACTTT
TRBV10-1	.	TRBJ1-5	.	CASSESHSGVYQPQHF	TGCGCCAGCAGTGAGTCCCATTCGGGGGTCTATCAGCCCCAGCATTTT
TRBV7-2	.	TRBJ1-5	.	CASSPDAASNQPQHF	TGTGCCAGCAGCCCCGACGCGGCTAGCAATCAGCCCCAGCATTTT
TRBV2	.	TRBJ1-5	few	CASRRDVVQPQHF	TGTGCCAGCAGGAGGGACGTCGTACAGCCCCAGCATTTT
TRBV10-3	TRBD2	TRBJ2-7	.	CAISPSGGTYEQYF	TGTGCCATCAGCCCTAGCGGGGGGACCTACGAGCAGTACTTC
TRBV6-5	.	TRBJ2-3	.	CASTDTGITDTQYF	TGTGCCAGCACCGACACGGGAATCACAGATACGCAGTATTTT
TRBV7-6	.	TRBJ2-5	.	CASRSASTETQYF	TGTGCCAGCAGATCCGCTAGCACCGAGACCCAGTACTTC
TRBV5-4	.	TRBJ2-7	.	CASSLERNGREQYF	TGTGCCAGCAGCTTGGAACGTAATGGGCGCGAGCAGTACTTC
TRBV5-6	TRBD1	TRBJ2-7	.	CASSPYLGQGSYEQYF	TGTGCCAGCAGCCCCTACCTCGGACAGGGGTCCTACGAGCAGTACTTC
TRBV19	TRBD1	TRBJ1-2	.	CASSATGTVTNYGYTF	TGTGCCAGTAGTGCCACCGGGACAGTTACTAACTATGGCTACACCTTC
TRBV5-8	.	TRBJ1-1	.	CASSLVRGGEAFF	TGTGCCAGCAGCTTGGTTCGGGGCGGTGAAGCTTTCTTT
TRBV5-8	.	TRBJ2-7	.	CASSDRDPGYEQYF	TGTGCCAGCAGCGACCGGGACCCAGGGTACGAGCAGTACTTC
TRBV6-1	TRBD2	TRBJ2-2	.	CASSERTSGTGELFF	TGTGCCAGCAGTGAACGGACTAGCGGGACCGGGGAGCTGTTTTTT
TRBV2	.	TRBJ2-7	once	CASSRSFGLGGEQYF	TGTGCCAGCAGTAGGTCTTTCGGGTTGGGTGGCGAGCAGTACTTC
TRBV27	.	TRBJ1-5	.	CASSSDFTGSQPQHF	TGTGCCAGCAGTTCCGACTTCACAGGGTCACAGCCCCAGCATTTT
TRBV27	.	TRBJ1-1	.	CASSLPGRATEAFF	TGTGCCAGCAGTTTACCAGGGAGAGCCACTGAAGCTTTCTTT
TRBV7-5	.	TRBJ1-4	.	CARSRRDRAPLNEKLFF	TGTGCCAGAAGCCGCCGGGACAGAGCCCCCTTGAATGAAAAACTGTTTTTT
TRBV18	TRBD2	TRBJ2-5	.	CASSPIAGQETQYF	TGTGCCAGCTCACCAATAGCGGGCCAAGAGACCCAGTACTTC
TRBV19	TRBD2	TRBJ2-7	once	CASSSGTSVNEQYF	TGTGCCAGTAGCTCCGGGACTAGCGTGAACGAGCAGTACTTC
TRBV4-1	TRBD1	TRBJ1-2	.	CASSQDGTAGGYTF	TGCGCCAGCAGCCAAGACGGGACAGCAGGAGGCTACACCTTC
TRBV18	.	TRBJ2-5	.	CASSQPGGETQYF	TGTGCCAGTAGCCAACCAGGCGGAGAGACCCAGTACTTC
TRBV4-2	TRBD1	TRBJ2-7	.	CASSLGQGEYEQYF	TGTGCCAGCAGCTTGGGACAGGGGGAATACGAGCAGTACTTC
TRBV30	.	TRBJ1-3	.	CALQGYHPGNTIYF	TGTGCCTTACAGGGCTATCACCCTGGAAACACCATATATTTT
TRBV28	TRBD1	TRBJ1-1	once	CASRDTGDGAFF	TGTGCCAGCAGGGACACAGGGGATGGGGCTTTCTTT
TRBV4-1	TRBD1	TRBJ2-1	.	CASSQELQGAAYNEQFF	TGCGCCAGCAGCCAAGAGCTTCAGGGGGCTGCCTACAATGAGCAGTTCTTC
TRBV10-3	TRBD2	TRBJ2-3	.	CAISRLAGGQADTQYF	TGTGCCATCAGTAGACTAGCGGGGGGGCAGGCAGATACGCAGTATTTT
TRBV7-7	.	TRBJ2-1	.	CASSTTFGSYNEQFF	TGTGCTAGCAGCACTACCTTCGGTTCCTACAATGAGCAGTTCTTC
TRBV21-1	.	TRBJ2-4	.	CASSKTVAKNIQYF	TGTGCCAGCAGCAAGACAGTAGCCAAAAACATTCAGTACTTC
TRBV5-1	TRBD1	TRBJ1-4	.	CASSSSGTGYEKLFF	TGCGCCAGCAGCTCCTCCGGGACAGGGTACGAAAAACTGTTTTTT
TRBV27	.	TRBJ1-6	.	CASALGRRRAYNSPLHF	TGTGCCAGCGCCTTAGGGAGACGCCGAGCCTATAATTCACCCCTCCACTTT
TRBV6-6	TRBD2	TRBJ2-1	.	CASSYSGGSEQFF	TGTGCCAGCAGTTACAGCGGGGGCAGTGAGCAGTTCTTC
TRBV30	.	TRBJ1-4	.	CAWRGSQEEKLFF	TGTGCCTGGAGGGGGAGCCAAGAGGAAAAACTGTTTTTT
TRBV30	.	TRBJ2-3	.	CAWSVRGGRTDTQYF	TGTGCCTGGAGTGTAAGGGGCGGCCGCACAGATACGCAGTATTTT
TRBV27	.	TRBJ2-3	.	CASARYTDTQYF	TGTGCCAGCGCCCGGTATACAGATACGCAGTATTTT
TRBV18	.	TRBJ2-7	.	CASSPVASYEQYF	TGTGCCAGCTCACCAGTAGCGTCCTACGAGCAGTACTTC
TRBV28	.	TRBJ2-7	once	CASSLPGYEQYF	TGTGCCAGCAGCCTCCCCGGTTACGAGCAGTACTTC
TRBV2	.	TRBJ2-3	.	CASSDRTRPSTDTQYF	TGTGCCAGCAGTGACAGGACGCGGCCTAGCACAGATACGCAGTATTTT
TRBV5-4	.	TRBJ1-1	.	CASSLMDRNTEAFF	TGTGCCAGCAGCTTGATGGACAGGAACACTGAAGCTTTCTTT
TRBV7-2	TRBD2	TRBJ2-5	once	CASSIKAGEVETQYF	TGTGCCAGCAGCATTAAAGCGGGGGAGGTTGAGACCCAGTACTTC
TRBV30	.	TRBJ2-7	.	CAWSSFRVEQYF	TGTGCCTGGAGTTCATTCAGGGTCGAGCAGTACTTC
TRBV27	TRBD1	TRBJ2-1	once	CASSYKTGQGGNEQFF	TGTGCCAGCAGTTATAAAACGGGACAGGGAGGGAATGAGCAGTTCTTC
TRBV14	.	TRBJ1-1	.	CASSQARDTEAFF	TGTGCCAGCAGCCAAGCCAGGGACACTGAAGCTTTCTTT
TRBV5-1	.	TRBJ1-5	.	CASSFGDSNQPQHF	TGCGCCAGCAGCTTCGGGGATAGCAATCAGCCCCAGCATTTT
TRBV7-2	.	TRBJ2-7	.	CASSLGANSYEQYF	TGTGCCAGCAGCTTAGGTGCTAACTCCTACGAGCAGTACTTC
TRBV5-1	TRBD1	TRBJ2-5	few	CASSLAVGQGETQYF	TGCGCCAGCAGCTTGGCGGTGGGACAGGGCGAGACCCAGTACTTC
TRBV7-9	.	TRBJ1-1	.	CASSDTAMNTEAFF	TGTGCCAGCAGCGATACAGCAATGAACACTGAAGCTTTCTTT
TRBV19	TRBD1	TRBJ1-2	.	CASSFQGDYGYTF	TGTGCCAGTAGTTTCCAGGGGGACTATGGCTACACCTTC
TRBV10-1	.	TRBJ2-2	once	CASGRDGGRSGELFF	TGCGCCAGCGGCCGTGATGGGGGGCGATCCGGGGAGCTGTTTTTT
TRBV11-2	.	TRBJ1-1	.	CASSFRGNTEAFF	TGTGCCAGCAGCTTCCGTGGGAACACTGAAGCTTTCTTT
TRBV5-1	TRBD1	TRBJ1-1	.	CASSLALPGQGATEAFF	TGCGCCAGCAGCTTGGCTCTGCCGGGACAGGGGGCCACTGAAGCTTTCTTT
TRBV6-5	.	TRBJ1-2	.	CATQAFGDYGYTF	TGTGCCACCCAGGCTTTCGGGGACTATGGCTACACCTTC
TRBV30	.	TRBJ2-7	.	CAWIQRSGEQYF	TGTGCCTGGATCCAAAGGAGTGGCGAGCAGTACTTC
TRBV19	.	TRBJ1-1	.	CASSIVLGLTEAFF	TGTGCCAGTAGTATTGTACTGGGCCTCACTGAAGCTTTCTTT
TRBV25-1	.	TRBJ1-5	.	CASSDRVGQPQHF	TGTGCCAGCAGTGACAGGGTAGGCCAGCCCCAGCATTTT
TRBV7-2	.	TRBJ2-7	.	CASSLRLTYEQYF	TGTGCCAGCAGCTTGCGCCTCACCTACGAGCAGTACTTC
TRBV7-9	.	TRBJ1-5	.	CASSLRGSGQPQHF	TGTGCCAGCAGCTTGAGGGGGAGCGGGCAGCCCCAGCATTTT
TRBV5-1	TRBD1	TRBJ2-7	.	CASSLGGQSYEQYF	TGCGCCAGCAGCTTGGGGGGACAGTCCTACGAGCAGTACTTC